The 27 T cell receptor beta chains reported below all come from one sample, sequenced in a study of blood T cell repertoires in COVID-19. Profiled with immunoSEQ multiplex PCR; TCRdb holds only in-frame clones, not every one. The sample contains 150,000 to 180,000 clones, more than 65% of which appear only once. The source material was peripheral blood. The receptors derive from a woman aged 45-60 years with acute or convalescent COVID-19.

The chain couples TRBV6-2 or TRBV6-3 to TRBJ1-3; D gene uncertain. The V end was cut by 5 bases, the J end by 2 bases, with 13 bases between. There are 15 residues in the CDR3. The germline V gene has CDR1 MNHEY and CDR2 SVGEGT. The CDR3 loop is CASSLLQSAGNTIYF. The CDR3 DNA reads TGTGCCAGCAGTCTTCTCCAGAGCGCTGGAAACACCATATATTTT.

The chain recombines TRBV18 with TRBJ2-7; 7 positions agree with TRBD1. This CDR3 is built from 13 residues. Germline V lookup: CDR1 KGHSH, CDR2 LQKENI. Trimming cost V 6 bases and J 0 bases; bases outside gene matches: 2. CDR3 in DNA: TGTGCCAGCTCGCGACAGGGCTCCTACGAGCAGTACTTC. It translates to CASSRQGSYEQYF.

J is TRBJ2-3 and V is TRBV28; tentatively, D is TRBD2 (5 bases). CDR1 MDHEN and CDR2 SYDVKM come from the germline V gene. Trimming left V 10 bases short and J 0 bases short, with 17 bases between. The CDR3 covers 15 residues. The CDR3, as DNA: TGTGCCATATCTCTAGCCGGGAACAGCACAGATACGCAGTATTTT. Translating gives CAISLAGNSTDTQYF.

This chain connects TRBV2 to TRBJ1-4, with 7 positions matching TRBD1. V lost 4 bases and J lost 5; bases outside the gene matches: 7. There are 15 residues in the CDR3. CDR1 is SNHLY, CDR2 FYNNEI, per germline. This CDR3 reads CASSGRQGSNEKLFF. The CDR3 nucleotides are TGTGCCAGCAGTGGTAGACAGGGCTCCAATGAAAAACTGTTTTTT.

The chain links TRBV6-2 or TRBV6-3 to TRBJ1-5; D gene ambiguous. V gave up 0 bases and J gave up 0 bases, with 18 bases separating them. The CDR3 totals 19 residues. Per germline, CDR1 MNHEY and CDR2 SVGEGT. The CDR3 here is CASSYSFRLGVYSNQPQHF. The CDR3 DNA is TGTGCCAGCAGTTACTCGTTCAGGCTGGGAGTATATAGCAATCAGCCCCAGCATTTT.

This clone was detected only once. The V gene is TRBV5-1, the J gene TRBJ2-1; no reliable D call. Trimming left V 1 base short and J 8 bases short, with 7 bases between. The CDR3 runs 12 residues. Germline CDR1 SGHRS, CDR2 YFSETQ. CDR3 nucleotides: TGCGCCAGCAGCTTGCTAAATGATGAGCAGTTCTTC. Translation gives CASSLLNDEQFF.

This clone was picked up a small number of times. The chain couples TRBV6-2 or TRBV6-3 to TRBJ1-5; a possible D gene is TRBD1 (6 bases). CDR1 is MNHEY, CDR2 SVGEGT, per germline. The CDR3 has 14 residues. V was shortened by 4 bases and J by 2 bases, with 9 bases between the two germline ends. The CDR3 coding sequence is TGTGCCAGCAGTTCTTACAGGGGCAATCAGCCCCAGCATTTT. It is translated as CASSSYRGNQPQHF.

The chain carries TRBV5-1 and TRBJ1-4; D is undetermined. The CDR3 length is 13 residues. Germline values: CDR1 SGHRS, CDR2 YFSETQ. V lost 4 bases and J lost 13, with 17 bases in between. The CDR3 sequence: CASSLTGVGGLFF. The CDR3 DNA reads as TGCGCCAGCAGCCTGACCGGAGTAGGCGGACTGTTTTTT.

The V and J genes are TRBV28 and TRBJ1-2; 9 bases are shared with TRBD1. The CDR3 is made up of 14 amino acids. Germline V gene sequence: CDR1 MDHEN, CDR2 SYDVKM. The V and J ends lost 8 bases and 4 bases, in that order; junction bases with no gene match: 8. The CDR3 is CASRDRGQGYGYTF. CDR3 nucleotides: TGTGCCAGCCGAGACAGGGGACAGGGCTATGGCTACACCTTC.

The genes are TRBV6-2 or TRBV6-3 and TRBJ2-1; 9 bases are a match to TRBD2. V trimming: 5 bases; J trimming: 4 bases; junction bases outside the gene matches: 15. This CDR3 has 18 residues. Germline-derived CDR1 and CDR2 are MNHEY and SVGEGT. CDR3: CASSTGVSGSFLYNEQFF. The CDR3, as DNA: TGTGCCAGCAGTACTGGAGTTAGCGGGAGCTTTCTGTACAATGAGCAGTTCTTC.

V is TRBV29-1 and J is TRBJ1-5; the D is unclear. Trimming cost V 5 bases and J 3 bases, with 11 bases left between them. CDR3 length: 13 amino acids. Germline V gives CDR1 SQVTM, CDR2 ANQGSEA. CDR3 DNA sequence: TGCAGCGTTAGAGATAATCACAATCAGCCCCAGCATTTT. It translates to CSVRDNHNQPQHF. Variable domain in full (rest from reference TRBV29-1 and TRBJ1-5): SAVISQKPSRDICQRGTSLTIQCQVDSQVTMMFWYRQQPGQSLTLIATANQGSEATYESGFVIDKFPISRPNLTFSTLTVSNMSPEDSSIYLCSVRDNHNQPQHFGDGTRLSIL.

This sequence joins TRBV12-5 and TRBJ2-7; possible D gene TRBD1, 6 bases. Trimming cost V 2 bases and J 3 bases, with 14 bases left between them. This CDR3 has 15 residues. Per germline, CDR1 LGHNT and CDR2 FRNRAP. Here the CDR3 DNA reads TGTGCTAGTGGTTTGTCAGGGGTGAAGCTCTACGAGCAGTACTTC. This gives the protein CASGLSGVKLYEQYF.

V gene TRBV9 combines with J gene TRBJ1-4; tentatively, D is TRBD1 (5 bases). Per germline, CDR1 SGDLS and CDR2 YYNGEE. The CDR3 runs 15 residues. Trimming took 3 bases from V and 4 from J, leaving 13 bases between them. The CDR3 DNA is TGTGCCAGCAGCGCGGGGGGACGGATTAATGAAAAACTGTTTTTT. Translation gives CASSAGGRINEKLFF.

The chain carries TRBV4-1 and TRBJ2-7; 11 bases map to TRBD1. Germline values: CDR1 MGHRA, CDR2 YSYEKL. The J segment lost 3 bases and the V segment lost 3 bases, leaving 4 bases of the junction unmatched. This CDR3 spans 15 amino acids. The CDR3 loop reads CASSHWTGGGYEQYF. CDR3 bases: TGCGCCAGCAGCCACTGGACAGGGGGCGGCTACGAGCAGTACTTC.

The rearrangement links TRBV5-1 to TRBJ2-1; 11 bases fit TRBD2. Trimming cost V 1 base and J 7 bases; bases outside gene matches: 7. Germline CDR1 SGHRS, CDR2 YFSETQ. CDR3 size: 16 residues. The CDR3 reads CASSLTGTSGVNEQFF. The CDR3 region has the DNA TGCGCCAGCAGCTTGACCGGGACTAGCGGTGTAAATGAGCAGTTCTTC.

The J gene is TRBJ2-6, the V gene TRBV18; no clear D. The germline V and J ends were trimmed by 5 bases and 1 base, with 3 bases remaining between them. This CDR3 spans 13 amino acids. In germline, CDR1 is KGHSH, CDR2 LQKENI. The CDR3 reads CASSSSGANVLTF. In DNA, the CDR3 is TGTGCCAGCTCATCGTCTGGGGCCAACGTCCTGACTTTC.

The chain uses TRBV14 and TRBJ2-1; D uncertain. This CDR3 is 14 amino acids long. Trimming took 0 bases from V and 11 from J, leaving 14 bases between them. CDR1 SGHDN and CDR2 FVKESK come from the germline V gene. CDR3 region: CASSQDSRWVQQFF. CDR3 coding DNA: TGTGCCAGCAGCCAAGATTCTAGGTGGGTCCAGCAGTTCTTC.

V usage is TRBV7-2 and J usage is TRBJ1-1; TRBD1 agrees at 9 bases. V was clipped by 5 bases and J by 4 bases; unmatched bases: 5. This CDR3 is 14 amino acids long. Germline assignment: CDR1 SGHTA and CDR2 FQGNSA. The CDR3, as DNA: TGTGCCAGCAGCAATGGACAGGGGAGCACTGAAGCTTTCTTT. Protein: CASSNGQGSTEAFF.

The chain carries TRBV18 and TRBJ1-5; no clear D. This CDR3 comprises 13 residues. Germline V lookup: CDR1 KGHSH, CDR2 LQKENI. V shed 5 bases and J shed 3 bases, with 8 bases lying between them. The CDR3, as DNA: TGTGCCAGCTCAGATGGGCTCAATCAGCCCCAGCATTTT. Its protein product is CASSDGLNQPQHF.

V is TRBV3-1 (or the pseudogene TRBV3-2) and J is TRBJ1-6; 9 bases line up with TRBD1. The ends lost 4 bases at V and 4 bases at J; junction bases unmatched: 8. This CDR3 comprises 17 residues. Per the germline V gene, CDR1 is LGHDT and CDR2 is YNNKEL (reference sequence). CDR3 sequence: CASSLQDRGGYNSPLHF. CDR3 DNA sequence: TGTGCCAGCAGCCTCCAGGACAGGGGTGGTTATAATTCACCCCTCCACTTT.

V and J are TRBV4-3 and TRBJ1-2; no clear D gene. Germline V gene data show CDR1 as LGHNA and CDR2 as YSLEER. There are 15 residues in the CDR3. Trimming took off 0 bases at V and 8 bases at J, with 16 bases between the two ends. This CDR3 reads CASSQELYRREGYTF. CDR3 bases: TGCGCCAGCAGCCAAGAACTCTACAGAAGAGAGGGCTACACCTTC.

This sequence joins TRBV10-3 and TRBJ1-6; 9 bases are a match to TRBD1. V gave up 5 bases and J gave up 6 bases; unmatched junction bases: 2. The CDR3 loop spans 14 amino acids. Germline CDR1 and CDR2: ENHRY and SYGVKD. The CDR3 here is CAISRTGANSPLHF. CDR3 bases: TGTGCCATCAGTCGGACAGGGGCTAATTCACCCCTCCACTTT.

This clone was found once. The chain has TRBV28 and TRBJ1-4; possible D gene TRBD1, 5 bases. The V gene lost 3 bases and the J gene lost 5 bases, with 10 bases spanning the gap. This CDR3 is built from 14 residues. CDR1 MDHEN and CDR2 SYDVKM come from the germline V gene. The CDR3 loop reads CASSFPGRNEKLFF. CDR3 DNA: TGTGCCAGCAGTTTTCCAGGGCGAAATGAAAAACTGTTTTTT.

The rearrangement joins TRBV15 to TRBJ2-7; D is ambiguous. Germline V gene data show CDR1 as LNHNV and CDR2 as YYDKDF (reference sequence). Trimming removed 0 bases from V and 6 bases from J, with 12 bases in between. This CDR3 spans 14 amino acids. The DNA for the CDR3 is TGTGCCACCAGCAGAGATCTGGCAGCGACCGAGCAGTACTTC. This encodes CATSRDLAATEQYF.

V gene TRBV19 combines with J gene TRBJ1-5; 10 nucleotides agree with TRBD1. The CDR3 is made up of 18 amino acids. Germline V gene lookup returns CDR1 LNHDA and CDR2 SQIVND (reference sequence). With V trimmed by 4 bases and J by 0 bases, 9 bases remained unmatched. The DNA for the CDR3 is TGTGCCAGTAGTACCAGGGGACAGGGGATTTATAGCAATCAGCCCCAGCATTTT. This sequence encodes CASSTRGQGIYSNQPQHF.

The gene calls are TRBV10-2 and TRBJ2-6, with TRBD1 matching 11 bases. V lost 5 bases to trimming and J lost 1 base; unmatched junction nucleotides: 4. The CDR3 extends over 17 amino acids. Germline lookup yields CDR1 WSHSY and CDR2 SAAADI. CDR3 region: CASSRTGGLSGANVLTF. CDR3 nucleotides: TGCGCCAGCAGTAGGACAGGGGGCTTGTCTGGGGCCAACGTCCTGACTTTC.

The CDR3 DNA is TGTGCCAGCAGCCAAGAGCCGGGACAGAGTACCAGGGGACGCGGCTACACCTTC. Amino acid sequence: CASSQEPGQSTRGRGYTF. This sequence joins TRBV3-1 (or the pseudogene TRBV3-2) and TRBJ1-2, with 7 nucleotides matching TRBD1. This CDR3 region has 18 residues. CDR1 is LGHDT and CDR2 is YNNKEL in the germline V gene (reference sequence). Germline trimming cut 0 bases from V and 8 bases from J; bases unmatched to any gene: 18.